This T cell receptor beta chain was sequenced in a study of CD8 T cells in Susac syndrome. Sequencing of TCR beta was carried out in blood CD8+ and CD4+ T cells. TEMRA cells were enriched by FACS, and CD4+ and CD8+ T cells were negatively isolated. About this clonotype: Its antigen remains unidentified.

General observations from the study: Regarding the TCR sequencing and HLA analysis, the study admitted that a relatively small number of individuals were involved.

Random hexamers were used to reverse transcribe the RNA input (0.5 to 1 ug). Amplification of TCR beta CDR3 used immunoSEQ multiplex PCR across 54 Vbeta and 13 Jbeta. One entry per CDR3 protein, called by TCRdb with MiXCR from the immunoSEQ multiplex PCR reads. The table has about 120,000 distinct CDR3 sequences, about 92% seen once. CDR3 length: 16 residues. The germline gives CDR1 LNHNV, CDR2 YYDKDF (reference sequence). V lost 0 bases, J lost 4 bases, and 7 bases stayed unmatched. Specimen: CD4+ T cells from PBMCs. The chain couples TRBV15 to TRBJ1-2; 8 bases match TRBD1. This receptor was obtained from a human donor with multiple sclerosis. CDR3: CATSRDKWTGTYGYTF. The CDR3 coding sequence is TGTGCCACCAGCAGAGATAAGTGGACAGGGACCTATGGCTACACCTTC.